The 13 T cell receptor beta chains reported below all come from one sample, sequenced in a study of T-cell memory formation after mild COVID-19. TCRdb passed the 5' RACE reads through MiXCR, listing each CDR3 protein once. The data show 350,000 to 450,000 distinct CDR3 sequences, with 20% seen just once and roughly 8.4% held by the top ten. The sample consisted of PBMCs or a T cell subset sorted from them (not recorded which). The source is an adult woman who had mild COVID-19 (a few samples of this study predate the infection). Cell type and time point are not known.

This clonotype has at least ten counts. CDR3 loop: CASRTGTGELFF. CDR3 bases: TGTGCCAGCAGGACAGGGACCGGGGAGCTGTTTTTT. The chain employs TRBV7-3 and TRBJ2-2; the match to TRBD1 covers 7 bases. Germline values: CDR1 SGHTA, CDR2 FQGTGA. V trimming: 6 bases; J trimming: 5 bases; junction bases outside the gene matches: 0. The CDR3 length is 12 residues.

There are a few counts of this clonotype. V is TRBV4-3 and J is TRBJ2-7; no firm D call. Germline CDR1 reads LGHNA; CDR2 reads YSLEER. This CDR3 is built from 13 residues. V was trimmed by 3 bases and J by 6 bases, leaving 12 bases between them. This CDR3 reads CASSHRTVSEQYF. DNA for the CDR3: TGCGCCAGCAGCCATCGGACCGTGAGCGAGCAGTACTTC.

Of note for this clonotype: This may be a read error, as it is one base from a much larger clone. This chain connects TRBV9 to TRBJ2-1, with 9 bases fitting TRBD1. This CDR3 has 16 amino acids. Germline CDR1 reads SGDLS; CDR2 reads YYNGEE. For the CDR3, the DNA is TGTGACAGCAGCGCCCGGACAGGGGACAGCTGGGATGAGCAGTTCTTC. Its protein product is CDSSARTGDSWDEQFF.

The chain carries TRBV12-3 or TRBV12-4 and TRBJ1-2; 10 bases align to TRBD1. The CDR3 has 14 residues. V trimming: 10 bases; J trimming: 1 base; junction bases outside the gene matches: 6. The CDR3 nucleotides read TGTGCCACGGGGCGGGACAGGGGTAACTATGGCTACACCTTC. Amino acid sequence: CATGRDRGNYGYTF.

V gene TRBV5-4 combines with J gene TRBJ2-1; 11 bases align to TRBD2. Germline values: CDR1 SGHNT, CDR2 YYREEE (reference sequence). V lost 4 bases to trimming and J lost 5 bases; unmatched junction nucleotides: 8. This CDR3 spans 16 amino acids. CDR3 DNA: TGTGCCAGCAGCCCCCGACTAGCGGGGTTAAACAATGAGCAGTTCTTC. This translates into CASSPRLAGLNNEQFF. The variable domain in full, with the rest retrieved from reference TRBV5-4 and TRBJ2-1, is ETGVTQSPTHLIKTRGQQVTLRCSSQSGHNTVSWYQQALGQGPQFIFQYYREEENGRGNFPPRFSGLQFPNYSSELNVNALELDDSALYLCASSPRLAGLNNEQFFGPGTRLTVL.

The chain recombines TRBV20-1 with TRBJ1-1; D is perhaps TRBD1 (6 bases). The CDR3 extends over 12 amino acids. V lost 6 bases and J lost 10, with 18 bases in between. Germline assignment: CDR1 DFQATT and CDR2 SNEGSKA (reference sequence). The CDR3 loop is CSATGTKSVAFF. CDR3 nucleotide sequence: TGCAGTGCAACCGGGACAAAGAGCGTAGCTTTCTTT.

The V call is TRBV7-8, the J call TRBJ1-5; 9 nucleotides align to TRBD1. The CDR3 is 15 amino acids. Unmatched junction bases numbered 4, after V lost 5 bases and J lost 2 bases. Germline V gene sequence: CDR1 SGHVS, CDR2 FQNEAQ. The CDR3 nucleotides are TGTGCCAGCAGCAAGGGACAGGGTGGCAATCAGCCCCAGCATTTT. Translated: CASSKGQGGNQPQHF.

This clonotype was counted a few times. This chain connects TRBV3-1 to TRBJ1-1, with a weak D call TRBD1 (5 bases). Germline-derived CDR1 and CDR2 are LGHDT and YNNKEL (reference sequence). Trimming cost V 5 bases and J 8 bases, with 15 bases left between them. CDR3 length: 13 residues. The CDR3 DNA follows: TGTGCCAGCAGCACTCGGGACCATGGAGAAGCTTTCTTT. Protein product: CASSTRDHGEAFF.

The gene calls are TRBV7-6 and TRBJ1-3, with D tentatively TRBD1 (6 bases). Trimming removed 5 bases at V and 1 base at J, with 12 bases between. Germline CDR1 and CDR2: SGHVS and FNYEAQ. This CDR3 contains 15 residues. The CDR3 nucleotides read TGTGCCAGCAGCCCCACTCAGGGGTCTGGAAACACCATATATTTT. This sequence encodes CASSPTQGSGNTIYF.

This clonotype turned up a few times. This chain joins TRBV24-1 and TRBJ1-1; D unresolved. Trimming cost V 3 bases and J 5 bases, with 18 bases left between them. Germline V gene data show CDR1 as KGHDR and CDR2 as SFDVKD. CDR3 length: 16 amino acids. The CDR3 region has the DNA TGTGCCACCAGTGATCCGGCGCTTTCGAATCTGACTGAAGCTTTCTTT. Translation gives CATSDPALSNLTEAFF.

This chain links TRBV5-1 with TRBJ2-5, with a weak D call TRBD2 (5 bases). The V gene's germline CDR1 is SGHRS and CDR2 YFSETQ. V gave up 0 bases and J gave up 0 bases, with 12 bases separating them. The CDR3 runs to 16 residues. CDR3 sequence reads: CASSLALARNQETQYF. The CDR3 DNA is TGCGCCAGCAGCTTGGCGCTAGCCCGGAACCAAGAGACCCAGTACTTC.

This clonotype has just a few counts. CDR3 region: CASSPPTRGEVETQYF. The DNA of the CDR3 is TGTGCCAGCAGCCCACCTACGAGGGGGGAGGTGGAGACCCAGTACTTC. The chain carries TRBV13 and TRBJ2-5; D is possibly TRBD1 or TRBD2 (6 bases each). V lost 5 bases, J lost 5 bases, and 21 bases lay in between. From germline, CDR1 is PRHDT and CDR2 FYEKMQ (reference sequence). The CDR3 is 16 amino acids. The full variable domain, its missing parts supplied by reference TRBV13 and TRBJ2-5, is AAGVIQSPRHLIKEKRETATLKCYPIPRHDTVYWYQQGPGQDPQFLISFYEKMQSDKGSIPDRFSAQQFSDYHSELNMSSLELGDSALYFCASSPPTRGEVETQYFGPGTRLLVL.

CDR3 protein: CSTSGTTQQETQYF. The CDR3 DNA follows: TGCAGTACATCCGGGACTACGCAACAAGAGACCCAGTACTTC. This chain joins TRBV20-1 and TRBJ2-5, with 7 bases identical to TRBD2. Germline loops: CDR1 DFQATT, CDR2 SNEGSKA (reference sequence). Trimming at V came to 8 bases and at J to 2 bases, leaving 11 bases not matched to a gene. The CDR3 covers 14 residues.